The 26 T cell receptor beta chains given below trace back to one sample, sequenced in a study of T cells in Graves' hyperthyroidism and ophthalmopathy. RNA transcripts were the template for amplifying TCR beta CDR3 regions. When the TCR CDR3 underwent first-round RT-PCR, the HTBI primer set was used. TCRdb recomputed calls from the multiplex PCR reads with MiXCR, one row per CDR3 protein. The table has fewer than 550,000 distinct CDR3 sequences, around a quarter seen once. Input material: blood. The receptors were gathered from a woman in her 30s with Graves' ophthalmopathy.

This clonotype was detected ten times or more. The V and J genes are TRBV6-5 and TRBJ1-6; D may be TRBD1 (5 bases). V was shortened by 2 bases and J by 14 bases, with 19 bases between the two germline ends. The germline V gene encodes CDR1 MNHEY and CDR2 SVGAGI. The CDR3 totals 15 residues. CDR3 in amino acids: CASSYGGHLWESLHF. The CDR3 nucleotides are TGTGCCAGCAGTTACGGAGGACACCTTTGGGAGTCCCTCCACTTT.

The sample holds many counts of this clonotype. This chain joins TRBV27 and TRBJ1-5, with D hard to call. Germline V lookup: CDR1 MNHEY, CDR2 SMNVEV (reference sequence). V was clipped by 8 bases and J by 0 bases, with 11 bases between them. This CDR3 has 14 residues. The CDR3 here is CASRPLYSNQPQHF. The DNA of the CDR3 is TGTGCCAGCCGCCCACTGTATAGCAATCAGCCCCAGCATTTT.

The V and J genes are TRBV9 and TRBJ2-3, with unresolved D. CDR1 SGDLS and CDR2 YYNGEE come from the germline V gene. The CDR3 is 12 residues long. V lost 0 bases, J lost 4 bases, and 3 bases lay in between. The CDR3 sequence is CASSVGADTQYF. CDR3 bases: TGTGCCAGCAGCGTAGGTGCAGATACGCAGTATTTT. The whole variable domain, filled in from reference TRBV9 and TRBJ2-3, reads DSGVTQTPKHLITATGQRVTLRCSPRSGDLSVYWYQQSLDQGLQFLIQYYNGEERAKGNILERFSAQQFPDLHSELNLSSLELGDSALYFCASSVGADTQYFGPGTRLTVL.

This rearrangement joins TRBV6-2 or TRBV6-3 to TRBJ1-1; D remains unclear. In germline, CDR1 is MNHEY, CDR2 SVGEGT. Trimming cost V 5 bases and J 9 bases, with 10 bases left between them. This CDR3 contains 11 residues. CDR3 amino acids: CASSNLVKAFF. The DNA for the CDR3 is TGTGCCAGCAGTAACTTGGTGAAAGCTTTCTTT.

This clonotype was found many times. V is TRBV4-1 and J is TRBJ1-1; D call uncertain. Germline loops: CDR1 MGHRA, CDR2 YSYEKL. This CDR3 comprises 15 residues. Trimming removed 2 bases from V and 2 bases from J, with 12 bases in between. The CDR3 bases are TGCGCCAGCAGCCAAACTGACCTTCCCAACACTGAAGCTTTCTTT. Residues: CASSQTDLPNTEAFF.

CDR3: CASSSRDRQETQYF. The CDR3 DNA follows: TGTGCCAGCAGCTCACGGGACAGGCAAGAGACCCAGTACTTC. V is TRBV11-3 and J is TRBJ2-5; 8 bases align to TRBD1. With 4 bases clipped from V and 2 bases from J, the junction kept 3 bases outside the gene matches. The V gene's germline CDR1 is SGHNT and CDR2 YENEEA. This CDR3 region has 14 residues.

The rearrangement links TRBV11-2 to TRBJ2-5; 8 nucleotides align to TRBD1. Germline V CDR1 and CDR2: SGHAT, FQNNGV. With 7 bases clipped from V and 2 bases from J, the junction kept 6 bases outside the gene matches. This CDR3 region has 14 residues. The CDR3 sequence is CASNRGTEQETQYF. The CDR3 DNA follows: TGTGCCAGCAACAGGGGGACTGAACAAGAGACCCAGTACTTC.

The sample holds a few counts of this clonotype. The chain employs TRBV11-2 and TRBJ1-3; the D gene is possibly TRBD1 (5 bases). Germline CDR1 SGHAT, CDR2 FQNNGV. Trimming stripped 0 bases from V and 0 bases from J, with 9 bases between. The CDR3 is 16 residues long. Written as DNA, the CDR3 is TGTGCCAGCAGCTTAGATGGGACCGGCTCTGGAAACACCATATATTTT. Protein: CASSLDGTGSGNTIYF.

As for this clonotype: A clone one base away is much larger, so this may be a read error. This chain joins TRBV2 and TRBJ1-5; no clear D gene. Germline loops: CDR1 SNHLY, CDR2 FYNNEI. The V end was cut by 5 bases, the J end by 7 bases, with 12 bases between. The CDR3 contains 13 residues. CDR3 bases: TGTGCCAGCAGTAGACATTCAGGCCAGCCCCAGCATTTT. It codes for CASSRHSGQPQHF.

A few counts support this clonotype. This chain links TRBV28 with TRBJ1-1; D not certain. Germline V CDR1 and CDR2: MDHEN, SYDVKM. CDR3 length: 17 residues. V lost 3 bases to trimming and J lost 0 bases, with 17 bases between them. The CDR3 DNA reads TGTGCCAGCAGTTTGGGATGGGGAAGCCTAATGAACACTGAAGCTTTCTTT. Translation gives CASSLGWGSLMNTEAFF.

Note on this clonotype: This may come from a read error, since a much larger clone is one base off. V gene TRBV30 combines with J gene TRBJ1-2; tentative D call: TRBD1 (6 bases). The CDR3 is made up of 12 amino acids. V was trimmed by 2 bases and J by 6 bases, leaving 10 bases between them. CDR1 is GTSNPN, CDR2 SVGIG, per germline (reference sequence). The chain's CDR3 is CAWSQGNDGYTF. CDR3 coding DNA: TGTGCCTGGAGTCAGGGGAACGATGGCTACACCTTC.

The sample holds many counts of this clonotype. The chain is built from TRBV18 and TRBJ1-5; 8 bases map to TRBD1. Germline lookup yields CDR1 KGHSH and CDR2 LQKENI. The V and J ends lost 0 bases and 6 bases, in that order; junction bases with no gene match: 4. The CDR3 is 15 residues long. CDR3 region: CASSPPDRGRQPQHF. DNA of the CDR3: TGTGCCAGCTCACCACCTGACAGGGGTCGTCAGCCCCAGCATTTT.

This rearrangement joins TRBV6-1 to TRBJ1-5; TRBD1 might be the D (5 bases). This CDR3 has 15 residues. Germline V gives CDR1 MNHNS, CDR2 SASEGT. The V gene lost 6 bases and the J gene lost 5 bases, with 17 bases spanning the gap. The CDR3 nucleotides are TGTGCCAGCAGCTCCGGGCAGGGATGTCATCAGCCCCAGCATTTT. This gives the protein CASSSGQGCHQPQHF.

This clonotype was counted between two and nine times. The chain joins TRBV28 to TRBJ2-7; 8 bases fit TRBD2. Trimming removed 3 bases from V and 0 bases from J; junction bases left unmatched: 4. The germline V gene has CDR1 MDHEN and CDR2 SYDVKM. CDR3 size: 15 residues. The CDR3 DNA follows: TGTGCCAGCAGTTTTGCCAGCGGGAGCTCCTACGAGCAGTACTTC. This encodes CASSFASGSSYEQYF.

This clonotype was seen a single time. V is TRBV7-8 and J is TRBJ1-5; 9 bases agree with TRBD1. Trimming removed 0 bases from V and 6 bases from J; junction bases left unmatched: 9. Germline V gene sequence: CDR1 SGHVS, CDR2 FQNEAQ. The CDR3 has 17 amino acids. In DNA, the CDR3 is TGTGCCAGCAGCTTAGCATCGGGACAGGGAATTGGTCAGCCCCAGCATTTT. It specifies CASSLASGQGIGQPQHF. Filled out from reference TRBV7-8 and TRBJ1-5, the complete variable domain reads GAGVSQSPRYKVAKRGQDVALRCDPISGHVSLFWYQQALGQGPEFLTYFQNEAQLDKSGLPSDRFFAERPEGSVSTLKIQRTQQEDSAVYLCASSLASGQGIGQPQHFGDGTRLSIL.

The sample holds many counts of this clonotype. This sequence joins TRBV16 and TRBJ1-5; a weak D match, TRBD1 (6 bases). Trimming left V 0 bases short and J 2 bases short, with 8 bases between. The germline CDR1 and CDR2 sequences are KGHSY and FQNENV. CDR3 length: 15 residues. The CDR3 loop is CASSQSGGGNQPQHF. The DNA for the CDR3 is TGTGCCAGCAGCCAATCCGGGGGCGGCAATCAGCCCCAGCATTTT.

This clonotype was seen many times. The rearrangement uses TRBV27 and TRBJ1-2, with D unclear. Germline-derived CDR1 and CDR2 are MNHEY and SMNVEV (reference sequence). V lost 5 bases and J lost 1, with 11 bases in between. This CDR3 contains 14 residues. CDR3 residues: CASSRGDLNYGYTF. CDR3 in DNA: TGTGCCAGCAGTAGAGGTGACCTTAACTATGGCTACACCTTC.

This clonotype was seen ten or more times. This chain connects TRBV6-4 to TRBJ2-3, with D perhaps TRBD2 (6 bases). This CDR3 has 16 residues. From germline, CDR1 is MRHNA and CDR2 SNTAGT. Between the trimmed V and J ends, which lost 3 bases and 1 base, there was a span of 14 bases. In DNA form, the CDR3 reads TGTGCCAGCAGTGATTTCCGCGGGGAGGGCACAGATACGCAGTATTTT. Its translation: CASSDFRGEGTDTQYF.

This clonotype was seen repeatedly, ten times or more. The chain is built from TRBV19 and TRBJ1-2, with 7 bases matching TRBD1. With 1 base clipped from V and 5 bases from J, the junction kept 4 bases outside the gene matches. The CDR3 spans 14 residues. Germline CDR1 LNHDA, CDR2 SQIVND (reference sequence). Here the CDR3 DNA reads TGTGCCAGTAGTATAGTCGGGGACAGATATGGCTACACCTTC. It codes for CASSIVGDRYGYTF.

Ten or more counts support this clonotype. The DNA for the CDR3 is TGTGCCATCAGTGAGGGACAGGGCGGGGGTCAGCCCCAGCATTTT. Protein: CAISEGQGGGQPQHF. The rearrangement links TRBV10-3 to TRBJ1-5; 8 nucleotides align to TRBD1. V was pared by 2 bases and J by 6 bases, with 6 bases of the junction left unmatched. Germline assignment: CDR1 ENHRY and CDR2 SYGVKD. The length of the CDR3 is 15 residues.

In this sample, this clonotype turned up many times. The chain joins TRBV24-1 to TRBJ1-2, with 10 bases identical to TRBD1. The CDR3 runs to 14 residues. Germline CDR1 and CDR2: KGHDR and SFDVKD. Trimming removed 5 bases from V and 8 bases from J; junction bases left unmatched: 7. The DNA of the CDR3 is TGTGCCACCAGTGGACGGGGACAGGGGTACGGCTACACCTTC. Translation: CATSGRGQGYGYTF.

This clonotype was observed at least ten times. V usage is TRBV15 and J usage is TRBJ1-2; D unresolved. Germline loops: CDR1 LNHNV, CDR2 YYDKDF (reference sequence). This CDR3 spans 12 amino acids. Trimming left V 4 bases short and J 7 bases short, with 10 bases between. The CDR3 bases are TGTGCCACCAGCATCGACTTGGTTGGCTACACCTTC. The encoded protein is CATSIDLVGYTF. Complete variable domain (other parts from reference TRBV15 and TRBJ1-2): DAMVIQNPRYQVTQFGKPVTLSCSQTLNHNVMYWYQQKSSQAPKLLFHYYDKDFNNEADTPDNFQSRRPNTSFCFLDIRSPGLGDTAMYLCATSIDLVGYTFGSGTRLTVV.

This clonotype was seen ten or more times. V gene TRBV10-2 combines with J gene TRBJ2-5; the D gene could be TRBD1 or TRBD2 (5 bases each). The CDR3 sequence is 15 residues long. Germline-derived CDR1 and CDR2 are WSHSY and SAAADI. Trimming took off 0 bases at V and 4 bases at J, with 12 bases between the two ends. CDR3 region: CASSESWDLLETQYF. CDR3 DNA: TGCGCCAGCAGTGAGTCATGGGACCTCCTAGAGACCCAGTACTTC.

This clonotype was counted only a few times. V and J are TRBV30 and TRBJ2-5; 9 bases align to TRBD2. The V gene's germline CDR1 is GTSNPN and CDR2 SVGIG (reference sequence). Germline trimming cut 5 bases from V and 5 bases from J; bases unmatched to any gene: 12. This CDR3 comprises 15 residues. The CDR3 reads CAWASGGPRRETQYF. The CDR3 nucleotides are TGTGCCTGGGCAAGCGGGGGGCCCCGTAGGGAGACCCAGTACTTC.

There are a few counts of this clonotype. The V call is TRBV3-1, the J call TRBJ1-1; D is perhaps TRBD1 (6 bases). From germline, CDR1 is LGHDT and CDR2 YNNKEL (reference sequence). This CDR3 contains 17 residues. The V end lost 0 bases, the J end lost 3 bases, and 17 bases lay between the germline ends. As DNA, the CDR3 is TGTGCCAGCAGCCAAGATCCTAGGGGGGCTGGGTACACTGAAGCTTTCTTT. It yields the protein CASSQDPRGAGYTEAFF.

The V call is TRBV3-1, the J call TRBJ2-5, with D hard to call. The CDR3 loop spans 12 amino acids. CDR1 and CDR2 from the germline V gene are LGHDT and YNNKEL (reference sequence). V shed 0 bases and J shed 9 bases, with 8 bases lying between them. The CDR3 reads CASSQDRQSQYF. The CDR3 region has the DNA TGTGCCAGCAGCCAAGACCGGCAGTCCCAGTACTTC.